These 5 T cell receptor beta chains share one sample of origin, sequenced in a study of shared T cell receptors in the human thymus. The protocol was immunoSEQ multiplex PCR, while the TCRdb copy is restricted to in-frame clones and leaves out a portion. The table records 720,000 or so clones, 70% to 90% of them present only once. These data are also associated with another study on human thymus T cells.

The sequenced material came from thymocytes. The receptors come from a girl under two years old with a congenital heart defect.

This sequence joins TRBV6-1 and TRBJ1-3; 10 nucleotides agree with TRBD1. The CDR3 covers 17 residues. The V gene end was trimmed by 4 bases and the J gene end by 1 base; junction bases not matched to a gene: 7. CDR1 MNHNS and CDR2 SASEGT come from the germline V gene. CDR3: CASSVIPDRGSGNTIYF. CDR3 bases: TGTGCCAGCAGTGTAATTCCGGACAGGGGGTCTGGAAACACCATATATTTT.

The V call is TRBV5-1, the J call TRBJ1-2, with D perhaps matching TRBD1 (6 bases). There are 16 residues in the CDR3. V shed 4 bases and J shed 2 bases, with 18 bases lying between them. CDR1 and CDR2 from the germline V gene are SGHRS and YFSETQ. CDR3 protein: CASSRHRDKANYGYTF. CDR3 in DNA: TGCGCCAGCAGCAGGCACCGGGACAAGGCGAACTATGGCTACACCTTC.

The CDR3 bases are TGTGCCAGCAGTCACCAACGGGACAGGTACGAGCAGTACTTC. Protein product: CASSHQRDRYEQYF. The chain carries TRBV28 and TRBJ2-7, with 8 bases aligning to TRBD1. The CDR3 extends over 14 amino acids. The V gene end was trimmed by 5 bases and the J gene end by 4 bases; junction bases not matched to a gene: 7. Germline V CDR1 and CDR2: MDHEN, SYDVKM.

The V call is TRBV28, the J call TRBJ1-1; 8 bases match TRBD1. The germline V gene encodes CDR1 MDHEN and CDR2 SYDVKM. Trimming cost V 0 bases and J 3 bases; bases outside gene matches: 6. This CDR3 is built from 16 residues. CDR3 sequence (DNA): TGTGCCAGCAGTTTATGGGACAGGGAAGGGTACACTGAAGCTTTCTTT. Amino acids: CASSLWDREGYTEAFF.

The rearrangement uses TRBV4-1 and TRBJ2-1; a possible D gene is TRBD1 (7 bases). Per the germline V gene, CDR1 is MGHRA and CDR2 is YSYEKL. Deletions cut 4 bases from V and 4 bases from J, with 17 bases between. CDR3 length: 16 amino acids. The DNA for the CDR3 is TGCGCCAGCAGCCTCGCTCAGGGGGGCCCTTACAATGAGCAGTTCTTC. This translates into CASSLAQGGPYNEQFF.